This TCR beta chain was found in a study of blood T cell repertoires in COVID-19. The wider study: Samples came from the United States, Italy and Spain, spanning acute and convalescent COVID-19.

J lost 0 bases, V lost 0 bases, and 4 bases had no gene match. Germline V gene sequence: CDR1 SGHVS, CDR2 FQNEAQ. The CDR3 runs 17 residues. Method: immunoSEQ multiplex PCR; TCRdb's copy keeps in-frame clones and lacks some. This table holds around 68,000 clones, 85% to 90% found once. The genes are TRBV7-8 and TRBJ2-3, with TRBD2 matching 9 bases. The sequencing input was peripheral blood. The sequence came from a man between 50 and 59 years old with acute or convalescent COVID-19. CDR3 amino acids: CASSLARLADSTDTQYF. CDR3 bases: TGTGCCAGCAGCTTAGCGCGACTAGCGGATAGCACAGATACGCAGTATTTT.